Following are 10 T cell receptor beta chains from one sample sequenced in a study of CD8+ T cells in alopecia areata. After isolation, RNA underwent reverse transcription to generate cDNA as the sequencing template. Only in-frame clones appear in the TCRdb table, and some are missing; sequencing was by immunoSEQ multiplex PCR. The sample shows some 130,000 clones, almost 50% of them seen only once. The input for sequencing was CD8+ T cells sorted from blood, taken at week 0. The receptors come from a human donor with alopecia areata.

This chain uses TRBV4-2 with TRBJ1-1; D may be TRBD1 (6 bases). Germline lookup yields CDR1 LGHNA and CDR2 YNFKEQ. The CDR3 runs 13 residues. Trimming took off 3 bases at V and 6 bases at J, with 11 bases between the two ends. CDR3 in amino acids: CASSHLGGPEAFF. CDR3 in DNA: TGTGCCAGCAGCCATTTGGGGGGCCCTGAAGCTTTCTTT.

The rearrangement joins TRBV27 to TRBJ2-5, with D possibly being TRBD1 or TRBD2 (6 bases each). Per the germline V gene, CDR1 is MNHEY and CDR2 is SMNVEV (reference sequence). This CDR3 region has 15 residues. Trimming removed 4 bases at V and 4 bases at J, with 16 bases between. The CDR3 DNA reads as TGTGCCAGCAGTTCGAACACGGGGGCGAGAGAGACCCAGTACTTC. It encodes CASSSNTGARETQYF.

The rearrangement links TRBV19 to TRBJ2-7; D is tentatively TRBD1 or TRBD2 (5 bases each). Germline assignment: CDR1 LNHDA and CDR2 SQIVND (reference sequence). Trimming took 6 bases from V and 1 from J, leaving 13 bases between them. CDR3 size: 14 residues. The CDR3, as DNA: TGTGCCAGTAGCGGGGACCTCGAATCCTACGAGCAGTACTTC. Translated: CASSGDLESYEQYF.

The chain has TRBV14 and TRBJ2-3; TRBD2 matches at 8 bases. The germline gives CDR1 SGHDN, CDR2 FVKESK. This CDR3 contains 16 residues. Germline trimming cut 4 bases from V and 1 base from J; bases unmatched to any gene: 7. CDR3 residues: CASSPLLSGGTDTQYF. CDR3 in DNA: TGTGCCAGCAGCCCCCTGCTTAGCGGGGGCACAGATACGCAGTATTTT.

V is TRBV29-1 and J is TRBJ1-2; D perhaps matches TRBD1 (5 bases). The CDR3 sequence is 13 residues long. V shed 7 bases and J shed 5 bases, with 17 bases lying between them. Germline CDR1 reads SQVTM; CDR2 reads ANQGSEA. CDR3 sequence (DNA): TGCAGCGCTGGGAGAGGGGAGGGGTATGGCTACACCTTC. This encodes CSAGRGEGYGYTF.

V and J are TRBV6-6 and TRBJ1-2; D remains ambiguous. Per germline, CDR1 MNHNY and CDR2 SVGAGI (reference sequence). The length of the CDR3 is 13 residues. The V and J ends lost 5 bases and 4 bases respectively, with 11 bases between them. CDR3 sequence (DNA): TGTGCCAGCAGTACCCAAGTGGGCTATGGCTACACCTTC. Translated: CASSTQVGYGYTF.

The CDR3 bases are TGTGCCAGCAGTACCACGGGCGGGGAGCAGTACTTC. This codes for CASSTTGGEQYF. This chain connects TRBV28 to TRBJ2-7; possible D gene TRBD2, 5 bases. Germline V lookup: CDR1 MDHEN, CDR2 SYDVKM. The V gene lost 5 bases and the J gene lost 7 bases, with 12 bases spanning the gap. The CDR3 is 12 amino acids.

V usage is TRBV6-6 and J usage is TRBJ1-4, with D possibly TRBD1 on 6 matching bases. The germline V gene has CDR1 MNHNY and CDR2 SVGAGI (reference sequence). CDR3 size: 14 residues. The V end lost 6 bases, the J end lost 6 bases, and 14 bases lay between the germline ends. The chain's CDR3 is CASREDSQDEKLFF. CDR3 DNA: TGTGCCAGCAGGGAGGACAGTCAAGATGAAAAACTGTTTTTT.

This clone was seen only a few times. The chain carries TRBV29-1 and TRBJ2-5; maybe TRBD1 (5 bases). The CDR3 is made up of 13 amino acids. Germline V gene lookup returns CDR1 SQVTM and CDR2 ANQGSEA. V lost 2 bases and J 4 bases, leaving 11 bases between the germline ends. CDR3 loop: CSVEMGLGETQYF. CDR3 coding DNA: TGCAGCGTTGAAATGGGGCTAGGAGAGACCCAGTACTTC.

The V and J genes are TRBV4-3 and TRBJ2-7, with D perhaps matching TRBD2 (7 bases). In germline, CDR1 is LGHNA, CDR2 YSLEER. Deletions cut 4 bases from V and 4 bases from J, with 14 bases between. This CDR3 is 14 amino acids long. Here the CDR3 reads CASSPGRGGYEQYF. The CDR3 DNA follows: TGCGCCAGCAGCCCTGGGAGGGGGGGATACGAGCAGTACTTC.